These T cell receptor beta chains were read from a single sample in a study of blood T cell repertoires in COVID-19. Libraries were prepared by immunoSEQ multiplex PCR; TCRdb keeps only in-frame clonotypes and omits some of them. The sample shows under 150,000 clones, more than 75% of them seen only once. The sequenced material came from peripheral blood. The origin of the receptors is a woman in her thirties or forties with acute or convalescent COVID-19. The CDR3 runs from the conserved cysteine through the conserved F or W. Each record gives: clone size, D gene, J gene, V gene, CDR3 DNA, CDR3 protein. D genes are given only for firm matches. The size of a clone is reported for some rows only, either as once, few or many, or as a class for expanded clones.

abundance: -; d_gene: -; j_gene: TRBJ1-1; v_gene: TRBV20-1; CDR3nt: TGCAGTGCCCCGTCGGACAGTTGGGGTTTCTTT; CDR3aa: CSAPSDSWGFF
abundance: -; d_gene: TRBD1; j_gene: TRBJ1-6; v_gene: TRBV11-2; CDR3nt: TGTGCCAGCAGCGCTCCGACAGGGAAATATAATTCACCCCTCCACTTT; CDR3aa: CASSAPTGKYNSPLHF
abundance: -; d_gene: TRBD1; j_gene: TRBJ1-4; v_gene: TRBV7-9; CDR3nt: TGTGCCAGCAGCCCCGGACAGGGTCATCATGAAAAACTGTTTTTT; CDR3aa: CASSPGQGHHEKLFF
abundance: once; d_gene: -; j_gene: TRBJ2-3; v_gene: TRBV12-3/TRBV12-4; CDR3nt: TGTGCCAGCAGCTGGCTAGCAGATACGCAGTATTTT; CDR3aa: CASSWLADTQYF
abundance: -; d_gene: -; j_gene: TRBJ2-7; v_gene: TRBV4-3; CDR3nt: TGCGCCAGCAGCCAAGATGCGGGGGCAACGCGGGAGCAGTACTTC; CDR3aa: CASSQDAGATREQYF
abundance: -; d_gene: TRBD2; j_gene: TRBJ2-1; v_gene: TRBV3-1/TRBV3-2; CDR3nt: TGTGCCAGCAGCCTCCTAGCGGGGGCCAACAATGAGCAGTTCTTC; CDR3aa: CASSLLAGANNEQFF
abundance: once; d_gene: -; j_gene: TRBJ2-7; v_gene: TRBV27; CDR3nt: TGTGCCAGCAGTTCTACACCCGGGGCCTACGAGCAGTACTTC; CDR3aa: CASSSTPGAYEQYF
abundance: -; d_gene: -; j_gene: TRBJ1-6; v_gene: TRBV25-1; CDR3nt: TGTGCCAGCAGTGAATTGGACAGAGGAAATTCACCCCTCCACTTT; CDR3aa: CASSELDRGNSPLHF
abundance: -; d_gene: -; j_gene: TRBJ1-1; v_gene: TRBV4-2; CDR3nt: TGTGCCAGCAGCCAAGACAGGGGCATGAACACTGAAGCTTTCTTT; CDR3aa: CASSQDRGMNTEAFF
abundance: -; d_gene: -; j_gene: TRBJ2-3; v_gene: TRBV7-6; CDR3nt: TGTGCCAGCAGCCGAGGGGGAGGGACAGATACGCAGTATTTT; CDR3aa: CASSRGGGTDTQYF
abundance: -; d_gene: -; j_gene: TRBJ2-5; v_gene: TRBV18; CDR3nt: TGTGCCAGCTCACCTTCGGCGGGACAAGAGACCCAGTACTTC; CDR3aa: CASSPSAGQETQYF
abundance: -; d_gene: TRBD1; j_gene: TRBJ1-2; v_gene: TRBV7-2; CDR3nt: TGTGCCAGCAGCTTAGCGCAGGGGGCTGGAGGGTATGGCTACACCTTC; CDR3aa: CASSLAQGAGGYGYTF
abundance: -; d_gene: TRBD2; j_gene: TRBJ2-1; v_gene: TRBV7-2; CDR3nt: TGTGCCAGCAGCCCTAGGACTAGCGGGGTCTACAATGAGCAGTTCTTC; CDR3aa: CASSPRTSGVYNEQFF
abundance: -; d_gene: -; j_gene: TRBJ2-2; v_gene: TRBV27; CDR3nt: TGTGCCAGCAGTTTAAAACTCTCCGGGGAGCTGTTTTTT; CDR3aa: CASSLKLSGELFF
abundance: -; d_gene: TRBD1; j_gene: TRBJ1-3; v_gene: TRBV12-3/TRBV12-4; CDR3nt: TGTGCCAGCAAAACAGGGGACGGAAACACCATATATTTT; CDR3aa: CASKTGDGNTIYF
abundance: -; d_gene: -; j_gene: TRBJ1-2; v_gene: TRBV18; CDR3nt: TGTGCCAGCTCACCTCGGGGGGCCAATGGCTACACCTTC; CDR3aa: CASSPRGANGYTF
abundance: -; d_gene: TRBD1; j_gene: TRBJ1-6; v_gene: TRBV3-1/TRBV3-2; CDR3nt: TGTGCCAGCAGCCATAACAGGGGGGGGTCACCCCTCCACTTT; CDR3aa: CASSHNRGGSPLHF
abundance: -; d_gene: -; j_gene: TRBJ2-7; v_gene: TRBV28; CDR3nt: TGTGCCAGCAGTTTCTACTACTACGAGCAGTACTTC; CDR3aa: CASSFYYYEQYF
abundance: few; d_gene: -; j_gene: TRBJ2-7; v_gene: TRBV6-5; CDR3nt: TGTGCCAGCAGTTATCAGGGATTAGAGCAGTACTTC; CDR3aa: CASSYQGLEQYF
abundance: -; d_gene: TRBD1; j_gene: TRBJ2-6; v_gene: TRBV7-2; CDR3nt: TGTGCCAGCAGCTTTTTTGACAGGGGGTCCTCTGGGGCCAACGTCCTGACTTTC; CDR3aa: CASSFFDRGSSGANVLTF
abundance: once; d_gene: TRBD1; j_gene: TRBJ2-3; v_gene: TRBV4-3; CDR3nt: TGCGCCAGCAGCCAAGAGCCCGGCAGGGGGCCAGATACGCAGTATTTT; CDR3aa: CASSQEPGRGPDTQYF
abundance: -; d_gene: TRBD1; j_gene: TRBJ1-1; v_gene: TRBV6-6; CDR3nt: TGTGCCAGCAGTTACCGACAGGGAGTGAACACTGAAGCTTTCTTT; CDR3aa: CASSYRQGVNTEAFF
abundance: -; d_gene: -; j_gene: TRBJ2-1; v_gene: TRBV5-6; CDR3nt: TGTGCCAGCAGCCGTTCGGTTGCGTCCTACAATGAGCAGTTCTTC; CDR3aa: CASSRSVASYNEQFF
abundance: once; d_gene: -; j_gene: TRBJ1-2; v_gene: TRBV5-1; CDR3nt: TGCGCCAGCAGCAACCCCGGACAAGGAGTTAACTATGGCTACACCTTC; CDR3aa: CASSNPGQGVNYGYTF
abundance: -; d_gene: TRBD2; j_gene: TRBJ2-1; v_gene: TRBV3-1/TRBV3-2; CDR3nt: TGTGCCAGCAGCCAAGATCGAGGGACTAGCTCCTACAATGAGCAGTTCTTC; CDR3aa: CASSQDRGTSSYNEQFF
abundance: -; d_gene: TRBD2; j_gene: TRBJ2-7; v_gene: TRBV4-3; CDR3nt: TGCGCCAGCAGCCAGGAAGGGACTAGCGGGCCTCAAGGCCCCTACTACGAGCAGTACTTC; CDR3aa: CASSQEGTSGPQGPYYEQYF
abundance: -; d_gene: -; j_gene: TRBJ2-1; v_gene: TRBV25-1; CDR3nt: TGTGCCAGCAGTGATTACAGTGGGGGGGGCGCCCGGAATGAGCAGTTCTTC; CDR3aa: CASSDYSGGGARNEQFF
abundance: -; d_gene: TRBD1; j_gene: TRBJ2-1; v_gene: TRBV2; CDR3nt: TGTGCCAGCAGTGCCACCGGGACAGGGGGCGGGTACAATGAGCAGTTCTTC; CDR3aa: CASSATGTGGGYNEQFF
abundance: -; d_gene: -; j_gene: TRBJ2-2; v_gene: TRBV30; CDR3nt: TGTGCCTGGAGGAGGACTATCATCTATCTTCACGGGGAGCTGTTTTTT; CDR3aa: CAWRRTIIYLHGELFF
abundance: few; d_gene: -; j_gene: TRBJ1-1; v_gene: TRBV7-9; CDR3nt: TGTGCCAGCAGCAAAGGACAGTTGAACACTGAAGCTTTCTTT; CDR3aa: CASSKGQLNTEAFF
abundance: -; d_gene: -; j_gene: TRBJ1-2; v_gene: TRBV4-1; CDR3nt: TGCGCCAGCAGCCGCGGGGACGGGTATAGCGAAGGCTACACCTTC; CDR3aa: CASSRGDGYSEGYTF
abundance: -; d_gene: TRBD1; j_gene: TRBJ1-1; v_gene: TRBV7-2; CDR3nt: TGTGCCAGCAGCTTAGGGGGACAGGGAGTGACAGCTTTCTTT; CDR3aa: CASSLGGQGVTAFF
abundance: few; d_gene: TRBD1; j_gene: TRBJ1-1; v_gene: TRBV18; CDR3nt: TGTGCCAGCTCCCTCCGGACAGGGATGGACACTGAAGCTTTCTTT; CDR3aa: CASSLRTGMDTEAFF